This T cell receptor (beta chain) came from a study of cytomegalovirus exposure and HLA in healthy donors. Sequencing used immunoSEQ multiplex PCR; TCRdb keeps in-frame clones, though not all of them. This repertoire shows 200,000 to 250,000 clones, approximately 83% found once; its top ten account for around 15%. Germline V gene sequence: CDR1 SQVTM, CDR2 ANQGSEA. The CDR3 is 13 residues long. Notes on this clone: An end of the junction differs from the germline gene, which may be a read error.

The J gene is TRBJ1-1, the V gene TRBV29-1, with 7 nucleotides matching TRBD1. Sample: PBMCs. This TCR came from a woman in her 30s in good health and CMV-seropositive. The CDR3 DNA reads as TGCAGCGTCGGACAGGAGATGAACACTGGAGCTTTCTTT. Protein: CSVGQEMNTGAFF.